The entry that follows covers one TCR beta chain sequence. Using immunoSEQ multiplex PCR, the repertoire was profiled, and TCRdb retains in-frame clones only, with some absent. The sample shows roughly 69,000 clones, less than 95% of them seen only once. This specimen belongs to a study of OX40 agonist ivuxolimab in advanced cancers. For the study at large: The dose-escalation cohort had hepatocellular carcinoma, melanoma, renal cell or head and neck cancer. The group had a mean age of about 64 years, ranged from about 23 to 85, and was 75% to 85% male.

The specimen was CD4+ or CD8+ T cells sorted from blood, collected in a trial of the OX40 agonist ivuxolimab. The receptor was derived from an adult with an advanced solid tumor such as melanoma, head and neck, liver or kidney cancer.

As DNA, the CDR3 is TGTGCCAGCTCACCAGGACAGGGAAATCAGCCCCAGCATTTT. This sequence encodes CASSPGQGNQPQHF. The chain carries TRBV18 and TRBJ1-5; the match to TRBD1 covers 8 bases. The length of the CDR3 is 14 residues. Losses at the gene ends were 2 bases for V and 4 bases for J; bases not matched to a gene: 1. Germline loops: CDR1 KGHSH, CDR2 LQKENI.